This T cell receptor beta chain was observed in a study of blood T cell repertoires in COVID-19. Whole-study context: Both acute and convalescent COVID-19 samples were obtained from the United States, Italy and Spain.

TCRdb's copy holds only in-frame clones and misses some; the assay was immunoSEQ multiplex PCR. The table records 350,000 to 550,000 clones, 75% to 90% of them present only once. The CDR3 covers 14 residues. Germline CDR1 is MNHEY and CDR2 is SVGAGI. The J segment lost 4 bases and the V segment lost 4 bases, leaving 4 bases of the junction unmatched. All enrollees were about 18 to 100 years old and from approximately 24 US areas. Participant-reported clinical history was the basis for cohort assignment. In Cohort 3, a recovered donor had either two negative PCRs, clearance, or symptom resolution. The J gene is TRBJ2-7, the V gene TRBV6-5; the match to TRBD1 covers 10 bases. The material sequenced was PBMCs or T cells enriched from blood (not recorded which). The origin of this receptor is a young man who had recovered from COVID-19. The CDR3 loop reads CASSLRDRGYEQYF. The CDR3 coding sequence is TGTGCCAGCAGTTTACGGGACAGGGGTTACGAGCAGTACTTC.